This T cell receptor (beta chain) originates from a study of T cell changes during pregnancy in multiple sclerosis. The length of the CDR3 is 14 residues. With 5 bases clipped from V and 2 bases from J, the junction kept 3 bases outside the gene matches. Germline V gene lookup returns CDR1 MNHNY and CDR2 SVGAGI (reference sequence). Repertoires were generated with immunoSEQ multiplex PCR, while TCRdb's copy carries only in-frame clones and drops some. The sample carries roughly 57,000 clones, approximately 90% recorded once. This chain links TRBV6-6 with TRBJ1-5; 7 bases are shared with TRBD1. This receptor was identified in a female donor with multiple sclerosis, enrolled in a pregnancy study. Specimen: CD4+ T cells from peripheral blood mononuclear cells, collected after pregnancy. The CDR3 DNA reads TGTGCCAGCAGTAGGGACAGAGGCAATCAGCCCCAGCATTTT. Protein product: CASSRDRGNQPQHF.